This T cell receptor beta chain emerged from a study of blood T cell repertoires in COVID-19 (dated by TCRdb to the early 2020s). Describing the broader study: Collaborator samples came from the United States, Italy and Spain and covered acute and convalescent phases of COVID-19. The repertoires were released in a freely available public database intended as a resource for research on the immune response to SARS-CoV-2. The prospective study material was composed of cDNA or gDNA derived from T cells, B-cell-depleted T cells, or PBMCs. Subjects who had been exposed to COVID-19, were actively infected with it, or had recovered from it provided the deeply sampled blood TCRbeta repertoires that made up the dataset. A de-identified subject ID, COVID-19 status, age in years and sex were almost always included in the sample metadata. HLA class I and class II types, where available, came from metadata supplied by the sample provider rather than from assay-based typing. The samples were drawn from the first 160 participants of the ongoing ImmuneRACE study and from 1,254 subjects provided by 6 global collaborators. The study at large found these results: Clinical and demographic metadata were provided uncurated, with the amount varying by source and participant.

TCRbeta CDR3 regions were amplified from genomic DNA by means of the immunoSEQ Assay, a bias-controlled multiplex PCR. Per the authors' processing: The number of nucleated cells in each sample was estimated from the amplification of reference gene primers within the assay. To quantify the absolute abundance of each unique TCRbeta CDR3 rearrangement, sequence reads were collapsed and filtered. For each sample, productive Simpson clonality was calculated by taking the square root of Simpson's diversity index across productive rearrangements. In TCRdb, the immuneACCESS table is reduced to in-frame sequences with V and J assigned. These tables do not hold every clone; where another copy was compared, an unresolved V gene accounts for under half, and the others remain unexplained. The V and J calls and clone size come from that table; D and trimming were worked out from the DNA. The sample table contains a few hundred thousand clones; only one count was recorded for roughly 87% of them. The ten largest account for 2% to 3% of the sample.

Each collaborating institution followed its own protocols to collect whole blood in K2EDTA tubes. For TCRbeta analysis, collaborators shipped samples as frozen whole blood, isolated PBMCs, or DNA extracted from either of those sample types. This clone has a single count. Its antigen is still unknown. No base qualities exist here, and no much larger clone lies one base off it. This receptor was taken from a man aged 18 to 30 with active or convalescent COVID-19. Source material: peripheral blood.

Read as DNA, the sequence is TGTGCCAGCAGCCAAGATCTTGGCACAGCCTACGAGCAGTACTTC. Its product reads: CASSQDLGTAYEQYF. In this chain, TRBV3-1 (or the pseudogene TRBV3-2) is recombined with TRBJ2-7, with the D gene too uncertain to name. V loses 0 bases of germline sequence and J loses 2 bases, and the interval between the two ends is 11 bases. The CDR3, cysteine through phenylalanine, is 15 amino acids long. Only the CDR3 DNA is retained, 45 bases long and in frame from the first base. In the germline V gene (reference sequence), CDR1 corresponds to LGHDT and CDR2 to YNNKEL.